The rows below give T cell receptor beta chains drawn from one sample of a study of blood T cell repertoires in COVID-19. TCRdb keeps only in-frame clones here, not all; method: immunoSEQ multiplex PCR. The sample includes some 220,000 clones, 60% to 85% of them seen just once. Sequencing used peripheral blood. Receptors were obtained from a woman aged 70-85 years with acute or convalescent COVID-19. CDR3s leave out the opening cysteine and the closing phenylalanine or tryptophan. Fields, in order: J gene, V gene, CDR3 length, CDR3 protein.

J gene: TRBJ2-7; V gene: TRBV11-2; CDR3 length: 10; CDR3 protein: ASSPDSGEQY
J gene: TRBJ1-1; V gene: TRBV12-3/TRBV12-4; CDR3 length: 11; CDR3 protein: ASSSTVATEAF
J gene: TRBJ1-3; V gene: TRBV30; CDR3 length: 13; CDR3 protein: AWSEDRQPGNTIY
J gene: TRBJ2-3; V gene: TRBV24-1; CDR3 length: 13; CDR3 protein: ATSEWLYSTDTQY
J gene: TRBJ2-6; V gene: TRBV5-4; CDR3 length: 15; CDR3 protein: ASSSDRGSPGANVLT
J gene: TRBJ1-2; V gene: TRBV7-8; CDR3 length: 12; CDR3 protein: ASSPVAQDYGYT
J gene: TRBJ2-2; V gene: TRBV18; CDR3 length: 12; CDR3 protein: ASSPEGDTGELF
J gene: TRBJ2-5; V gene: TRBV5-1; CDR3 length: 13; CDR3 protein: ASSLPTVAQETQY
J gene: TRBJ2-3; V gene: TRBV5-1; CDR3 length: 14; CDR3 protein: ASSSSPAGGTDTQY
J gene: TRBJ2-4; V gene: TRBV2; CDR3 length: 11; CDR3 protein: ASFLLAKNIQY
J gene: TRBJ2-2; V gene: TRBV11-2; CDR3 length: 14; CDR3 protein: ASSFSGGWDTGELF
J gene: TRBJ2-1; V gene: TRBV7-3; CDR3 length: 17; CDR3 protein: ASSLEPGKGTGSNNEQF
J gene: TRBJ1-4; V gene: TRBV30; CDR3 length: 12; CDR3 protein: AWSFQVSNEKLF
J gene: TRBJ2-7; V gene: TRBV7-2; CDR3 length: 10; CDR3 protein: ASSLIYYEQY
J gene: TRBJ2-5; V gene: TRBV7-9; CDR3 length: 14; CDR3 protein: ASSRTSGGSGETQY
J gene: TRBJ1-2; V gene: TRBV30; CDR3 length: 11; CDR3 protein: AWRQQGADGYT
J gene: TRBJ2-1; V gene: TRBV24-1; CDR3 length: 13; CDR3 protein: ATSVAGAPYNEQF
J gene: TRBJ2-6; V gene: TRBV9; CDR3 length: 18; CDR3 protein: ASSPGQGFLLSSGANVLT
J gene: TRBJ2-3; V gene: TRBV19; CDR3 length: 13; CDR3 protein: ASSIEARRGDTQY
J gene: TRBJ1-5; V gene: TRBV9; CDR3 length: 10; CDR3 protein: ASGDSRGPQH
J gene: TRBJ1-3; V gene: TRBV19; CDR3 length: 11; CDR3 protein: ASSRQSGNTIY
J gene: TRBJ1-2; V gene: TRBV7-2; CDR3 length: 12; CDR3 protein: ASSLLSGGYGYT
J gene: TRBJ2-1; V gene: TRBV19; CDR3 length: 15; CDR3 protein: ASSTGVTSGPYNEQF
J gene: TRBJ2-5; V gene: TRBV5-8; CDR3 length: 12; CDR3 protein: ASSPLAGRETQY
J gene: TRBJ2-1; V gene: TRBV28; CDR3 length: 12; CDR3 protein: ASTYRGLDNEQF
J gene: TRBJ2-3; V gene: TRBV7-9; CDR3 length: 9; CDR3 protein: ASSNSGGQY
J gene: TRBJ2-2; V gene: TRBV3-1/TRBV3-2; CDR3 length: 13; CDR3 protein: ASSHGQGASGELF
J gene: TRBJ2-3; V gene: TRBV20-1; CDR3 length: 8; CDR3 protein: SAEQNTQY
J gene: TRBJ2-7; V gene: TRBV6-2/TRBV6-3; CDR3 length: 13; CDR3 protein: ASSLAGGSSYEQY
J gene: TRBJ1-4; V gene: TRBV4-1; CDR3 length: 15; CDR3 protein: ASSPPLDRDRGEKLF
J gene: TRBJ1-2; V gene: TRBV27; CDR3 length: 12; CDR3 protein: ASSFTGTNYGYT
J gene: TRBJ2-3; V gene: TRBV7-9; CDR3 length: 13; CDR3 protein: ASSTDRPIGDTQY
J gene: TRBJ1-1; V gene: TRBV20-1; CDR3 length: 12; CDR3 protein: SASGGAGGTEAF
J gene: TRBJ2-5; V gene: TRBV6-5; CDR3 length: 10; CDR3 protein: ASAPGSETQY
J gene: TRBJ2-7; V gene: TRBV18; CDR3 length: 14; CDR3 protein: ASSPGLAGGLYEQY
J gene: TRBJ1-6; V gene: TRBV19; CDR3 length: 11; CDR3 protein: ASNRDGARPLH
J gene: TRBJ1-5; V gene: TRBV7-2; CDR3 length: 13; CDR3 protein: ASSPGGFLNQPQH
J gene: TRBJ2-1; V gene: TRBV12-3/TRBV12-4; CDR3 length: 10; CDR3 protein: ASSLADTEQF
J gene: TRBJ2-1; V gene: TRBV10-1; CDR3 length: 15; CDR3 protein: ASSGPTGTGGYNEQF
J gene: TRBJ2-5; V gene: TRBV6-5; CDR3 length: 14; CDR3 protein: ASSSMTSGAQETQY
J gene: TRBJ1-2; V gene: TRBV3-1/TRBV3-2; CDR3 length: 10; CDR3 protein: ASSQEWEVWS
J gene: TRBJ2-2; V gene: TRBV18; CDR3 length: 13; CDR3 protein: ASSTGGTNTGELF
J gene: TRBJ2-5; V gene: TRBV7-9; CDR3 length: 16; CDR3 protein: ASSLRGQLLAAQETQY
J gene: TRBJ2-7; V gene: TRBV5-6; CDR3 length: 14; CDR3 protein: ASSPTRSGGAVEQY
J gene: TRBJ1-2; V gene: TRBV3-1/TRBV3-2; CDR3 length: 13; CDR3 protein: ASSPPDRWDYGYT
J gene: TRBJ2-1; V gene: TRBV11-2; CDR3 length: 12; CDR3 protein: ASSGLAAYNEQF
J gene: TRBJ1-6; V gene: TRBV5-1; CDR3 length: 14; CDR3 protein: ASSLGRVEMNSPLH
J gene: TRBJ2-7; V gene: TRBV7-2; CDR3 length: 13; CDR3 protein: ASSRSGGVIPEQY
J gene: TRBJ1-4; V gene: TRBV6-4; CDR3 length: 13; CDR3 protein: ASRPGQAKNEKLF
J gene: TRBJ1-6; V gene: TRBV18; CDR3 length: 13; CDR3 protein: ASSPRQDLNSPLH
J gene: TRBJ1-4; V gene: TRBV18; CDR3 length: 12; CDR3 protein: ASSPDRLNEKLF
J gene: TRBJ2-3; V gene: TRBV7-2; CDR3 length: 12; CDR3 protein: ASSPGLATDTQY